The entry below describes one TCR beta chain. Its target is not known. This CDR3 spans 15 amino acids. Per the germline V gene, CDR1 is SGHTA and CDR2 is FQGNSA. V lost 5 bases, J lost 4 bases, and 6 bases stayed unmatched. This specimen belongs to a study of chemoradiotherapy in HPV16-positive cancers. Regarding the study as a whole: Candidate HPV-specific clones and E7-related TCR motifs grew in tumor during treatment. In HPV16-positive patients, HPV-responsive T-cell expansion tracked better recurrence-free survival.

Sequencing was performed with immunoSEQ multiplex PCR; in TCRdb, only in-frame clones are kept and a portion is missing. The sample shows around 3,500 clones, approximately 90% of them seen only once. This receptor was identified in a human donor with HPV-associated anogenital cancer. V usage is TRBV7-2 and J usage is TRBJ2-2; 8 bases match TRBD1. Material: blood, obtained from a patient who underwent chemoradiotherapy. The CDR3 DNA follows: TGTGCCAGCAGCCCGACAGGGGCCGCCACCGGGGAGCTGTTTTTT. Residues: CASSPTGAATGELFF.